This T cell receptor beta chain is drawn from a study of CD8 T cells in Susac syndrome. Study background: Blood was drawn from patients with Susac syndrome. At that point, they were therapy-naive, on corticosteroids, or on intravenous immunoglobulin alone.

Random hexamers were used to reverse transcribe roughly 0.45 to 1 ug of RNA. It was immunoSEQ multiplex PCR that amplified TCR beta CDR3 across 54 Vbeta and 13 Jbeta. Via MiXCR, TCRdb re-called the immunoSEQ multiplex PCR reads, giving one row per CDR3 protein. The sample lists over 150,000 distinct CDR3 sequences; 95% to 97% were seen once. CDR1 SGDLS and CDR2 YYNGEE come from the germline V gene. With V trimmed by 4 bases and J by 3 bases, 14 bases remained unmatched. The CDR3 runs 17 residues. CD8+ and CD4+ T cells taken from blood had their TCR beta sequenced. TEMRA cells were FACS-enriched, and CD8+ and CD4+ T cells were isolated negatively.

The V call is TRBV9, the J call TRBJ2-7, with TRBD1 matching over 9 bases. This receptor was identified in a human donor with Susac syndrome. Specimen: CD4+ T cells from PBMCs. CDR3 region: CASSPRGGTGQLYEQYF. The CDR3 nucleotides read TGTGCCAGCAGCCCCCGTGGCGGGACAGGGCAACTCTACGAGCAGTACTTC.